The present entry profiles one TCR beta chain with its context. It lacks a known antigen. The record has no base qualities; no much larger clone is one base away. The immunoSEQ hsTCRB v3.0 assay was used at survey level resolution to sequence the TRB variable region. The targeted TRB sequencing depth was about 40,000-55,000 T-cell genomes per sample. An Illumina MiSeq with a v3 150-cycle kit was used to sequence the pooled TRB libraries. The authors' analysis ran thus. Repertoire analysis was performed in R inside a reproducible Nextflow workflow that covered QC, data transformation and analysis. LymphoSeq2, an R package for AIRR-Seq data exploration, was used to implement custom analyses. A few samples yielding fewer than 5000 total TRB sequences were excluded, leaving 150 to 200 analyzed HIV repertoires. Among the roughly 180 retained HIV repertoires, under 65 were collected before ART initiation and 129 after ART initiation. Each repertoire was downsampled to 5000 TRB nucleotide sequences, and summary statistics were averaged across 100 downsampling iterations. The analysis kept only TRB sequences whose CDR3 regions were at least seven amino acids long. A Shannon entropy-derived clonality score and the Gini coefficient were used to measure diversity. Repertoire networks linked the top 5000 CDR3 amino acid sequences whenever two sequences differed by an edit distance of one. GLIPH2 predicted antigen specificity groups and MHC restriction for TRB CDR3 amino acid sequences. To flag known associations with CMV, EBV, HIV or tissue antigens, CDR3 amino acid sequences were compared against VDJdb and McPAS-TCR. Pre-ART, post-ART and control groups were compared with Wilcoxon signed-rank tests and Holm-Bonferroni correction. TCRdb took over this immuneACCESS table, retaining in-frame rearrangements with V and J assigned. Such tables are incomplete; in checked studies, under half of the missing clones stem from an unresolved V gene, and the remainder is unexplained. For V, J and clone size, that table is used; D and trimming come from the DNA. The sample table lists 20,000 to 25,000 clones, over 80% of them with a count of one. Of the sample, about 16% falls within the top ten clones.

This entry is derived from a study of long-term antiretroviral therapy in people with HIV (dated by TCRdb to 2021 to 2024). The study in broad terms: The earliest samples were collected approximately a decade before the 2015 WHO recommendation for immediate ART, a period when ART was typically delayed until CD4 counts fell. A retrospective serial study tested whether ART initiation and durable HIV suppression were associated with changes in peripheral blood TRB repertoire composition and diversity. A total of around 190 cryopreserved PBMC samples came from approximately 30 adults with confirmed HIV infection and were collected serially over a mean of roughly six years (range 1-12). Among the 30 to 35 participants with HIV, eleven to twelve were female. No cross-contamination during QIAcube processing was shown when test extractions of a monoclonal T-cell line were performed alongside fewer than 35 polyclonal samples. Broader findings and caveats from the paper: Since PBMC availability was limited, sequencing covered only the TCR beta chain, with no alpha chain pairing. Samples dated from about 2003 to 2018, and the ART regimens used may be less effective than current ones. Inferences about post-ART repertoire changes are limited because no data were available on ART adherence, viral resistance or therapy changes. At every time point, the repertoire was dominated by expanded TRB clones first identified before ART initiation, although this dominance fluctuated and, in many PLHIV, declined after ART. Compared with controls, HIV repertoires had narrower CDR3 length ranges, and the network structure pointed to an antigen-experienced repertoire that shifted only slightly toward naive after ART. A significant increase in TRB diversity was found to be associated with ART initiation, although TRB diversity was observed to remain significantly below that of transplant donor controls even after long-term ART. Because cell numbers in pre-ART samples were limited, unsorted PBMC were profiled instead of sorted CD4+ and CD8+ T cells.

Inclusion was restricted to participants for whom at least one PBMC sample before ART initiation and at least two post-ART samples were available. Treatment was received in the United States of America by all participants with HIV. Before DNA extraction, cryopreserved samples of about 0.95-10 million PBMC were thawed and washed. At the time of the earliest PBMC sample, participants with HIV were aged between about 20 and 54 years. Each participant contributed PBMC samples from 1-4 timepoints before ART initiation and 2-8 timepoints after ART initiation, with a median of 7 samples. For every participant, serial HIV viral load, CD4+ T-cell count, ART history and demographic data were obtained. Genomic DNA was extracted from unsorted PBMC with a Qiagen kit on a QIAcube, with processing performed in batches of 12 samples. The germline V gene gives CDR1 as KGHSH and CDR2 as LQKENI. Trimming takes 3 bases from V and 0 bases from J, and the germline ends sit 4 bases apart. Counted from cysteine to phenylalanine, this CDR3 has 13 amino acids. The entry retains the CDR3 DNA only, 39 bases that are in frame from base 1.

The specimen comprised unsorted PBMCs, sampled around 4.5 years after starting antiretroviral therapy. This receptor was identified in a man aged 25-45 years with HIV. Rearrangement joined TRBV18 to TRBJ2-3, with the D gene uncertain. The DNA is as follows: TGTGCCAGCTCACCGGGCAGCACAGATACGCAGTATTTT. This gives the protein CASSPGSTDTQYF.